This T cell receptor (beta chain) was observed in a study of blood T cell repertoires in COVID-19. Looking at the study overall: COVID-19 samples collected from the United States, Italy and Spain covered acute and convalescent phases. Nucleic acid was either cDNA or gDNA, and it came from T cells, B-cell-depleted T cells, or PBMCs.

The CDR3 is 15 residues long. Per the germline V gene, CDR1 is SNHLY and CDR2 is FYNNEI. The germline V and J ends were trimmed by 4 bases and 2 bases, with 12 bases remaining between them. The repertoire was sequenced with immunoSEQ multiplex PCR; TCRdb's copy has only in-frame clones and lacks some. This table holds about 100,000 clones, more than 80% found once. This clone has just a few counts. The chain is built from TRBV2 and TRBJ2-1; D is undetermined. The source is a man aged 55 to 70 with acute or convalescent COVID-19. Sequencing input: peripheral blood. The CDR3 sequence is CASSVGSEAYNEQFF. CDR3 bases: TGTGCCAGCAGTGTCGGAAGCGAGGCCTACAATGAGCAGTTCTTC.